A single T cell receptor beta chain is shown here with its context. Its target is unknown. The treatment was: roughly 19 received Ad26.COV2.S at low or high dose, single or two shots; 5 received placebo; per-sample allocation not given. Day 63 after the first injection of vaccine or placebo was the sampling time. These data come from a study of Ad26.COV2.S vaccination and SARS-CoV-2 variants. Study background: Donor was one of the participants in the Ad26.COV2.S arm of the COV1001 trial. Study-wide points: Participants in the vaccine arm had higher spike-specific TCR breadth; placebo recipients had lower. Recipients of either vaccine or placebo displayed similar breadth of non-spike TCRs. Total responses of T cells may have been underestimated by the analyses of TCR breadth and depth.

V was shortened by 4 bases and J by 6 bases, with 12 bases between the two germline ends. Germline V gene sequence: CDR1 LNHDA, CDR2 SQIVND (reference sequence). This CDR3 region has 14 residues. Here immunoSEQ multiplex PCR was the method, and the copy in TCRdb shows in-frame clones only, minus some. The table lists 440,000 or so clones, around 92% of them singletons. The source was peripheral blood, collected in a trial of Ad26.COV2.S vaccine versus placebo. V is TRBV19 and J is TRBJ2-2; perhaps TRBD1 as D (6 bases). The sequence derives from a person between 18 and 59 years old who received the Ad26.COV2.S COVID-19 vaccine or a placebo. CDR3 region: CASSTTGISGELFF. The CDR3 nucleotides are TGTGCCAGTAGTACTACAGGGATCTCCGGGGAGCTGTTTTTT. Full variable domain (rest looked up from reference TRBV19 and TRBJ2-2): DGGITQSPKYLFRKEGQNVTLSCEQNLNHDAMYWYRQDPGQGLRLIYYSQIVNDFQKGDIAEGYSVSREKKESFPLTVTSAQKNPTAFYLCASSTTGISGELFFGEGSRLTVL.